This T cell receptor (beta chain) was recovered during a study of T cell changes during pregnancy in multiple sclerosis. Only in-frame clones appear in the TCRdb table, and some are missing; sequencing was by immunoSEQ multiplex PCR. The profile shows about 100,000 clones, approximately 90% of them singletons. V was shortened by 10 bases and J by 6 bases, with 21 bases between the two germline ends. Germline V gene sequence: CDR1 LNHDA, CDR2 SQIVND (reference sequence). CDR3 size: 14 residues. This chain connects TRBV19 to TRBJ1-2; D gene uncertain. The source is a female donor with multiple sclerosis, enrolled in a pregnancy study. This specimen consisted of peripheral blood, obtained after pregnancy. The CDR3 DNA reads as TGTGCCACCCACCTGAGGGCCGGGCGGGATGGCTACACCTTC. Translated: CATHLRAGRDGYTF.